These 14 T cell receptor beta chains originate from one sample sequenced in a study of blood T cell repertoires in COVID-19. Only in-frame clones appear in the TCRdb table, and some are missing; sequencing was by immunoSEQ multiplex PCR. Of roughly 410,000 clones listed, around 87% are singletons. The sequenced material came from peripheral blood. The receptors here all came from a woman aged 55-69 years with COVID-19, enrolled during active disease.

The rearrangement links TRBV11-2 to TRBJ2-3, with 8 bases fitting TRBD2. With V trimmed by 10 bases and J by 0 bases, 9 bases remained unmatched. Germline V gives CDR1 SGHAT, CDR2 FQNNGV. This CDR3 has 15 amino acids. The CDR3 sequence: CATSRGGTSTDTQYF. The CDR3 coding sequence is TGTGCCACCAGTCGGGGGGGGACTAGCACAGATACGCAGTATTTT.

The rearrangement links TRBV6-5 to TRBJ2-2; D is possibly TRBD1 (5 bases). Germline V CDR1 and CDR2: MNHEY, SVGAGI. V was clipped by 6 bases and J by 0 bases, with 11 bases between them. This CDR3 has 15 amino acids. In nucleotides, the CDR3 is TGTGCCAGCAGCCCCAACAGGCCGAACACCGGGGAGCTGTTTTTT. It translates to CASSPNRPNTGELFF.

This chain's CDR3 is CASSEGTTGSSSPLHF. The CDR3 nucleotides are TGTGCCAGCAGTGAAGGTACGACAGGGAGCAGCTCACCCCTCCACTTT. This chain joins TRBV2 and TRBJ1-6, with 7 positions matching TRBD1. V lost 1 base and J lost 10; bases outside the gene matches: 10. CDR1 SNHLY and CDR2 FYNNEI come from the germline V gene. The CDR3 is 16 amino acids.

The gene calls are TRBV5-1 and TRBJ1-6, with 7 bases aligning to TRBD1. Trimming cost V 6 bases and J 5 bases; bases outside gene matches: 8. This CDR3 has 15 residues. Germline CDR1 SGHRS, CDR2 YFSETQ. The chain's CDR3 is CASNNDRAHNSPLHF. CDR3 bases: TGCGCCAGCAACAACGACAGGGCGCATAATTCACCCCTCCACTTT.

This sequence joins TRBV7-9 and TRBJ2-3, with D unresolved. CDR1 SEHNR and CDR2 FQNEAQ come from the germline V gene (reference sequence). The CDR3 spans 13 residues. Trimming stripped 5 bases from V and 2 bases from J, with 8 bases between. Written as DNA, the CDR3 is TGTGCCAGCAGCCCCGGTCCCACAGATACGCAGTATTTT. Translation: CASSPGPTDTQYF.

The chain employs TRBV19 and TRBJ1-2; D is perhaps TRBD1 (5 bases). Germline V CDR1 and CDR2: LNHDA, SQIVND (reference sequence). The CDR3 runs to 12 residues. The V gene lost 6 bases and the J gene lost 11 bases, with 16 bases spanning the gap. CDR3 region: CASSTRQIWYTF. The CDR3 DNA sequence: TGTGCCAGTAGCACGCGACAGATTTGGTACACCTTC.

This chain links TRBV24-1 with TRBJ2-1; possible D gene TRBD1, 5 bases. This CDR3 contains 14 residues. Trimming removed 0 bases from V and 5 bases from J, with 7 bases in between. CDR1 KGHDR and CDR2 SFDVKD come from the germline V gene. Here the CDR3 reads CATSDLAGHNEQFF. CDR3 bases: TGTGCCACCAGTGATTTGGCAGGGCACAATGAGCAGTTCTTC.

This clone has more than one count but fewer than ten. V usage is TRBV7-2 and J usage is TRBJ1-6; 9 bases are shared with TRBD1. CDR1 and CDR2 (germline): SGHTA, FQGNSA. The CDR3 extends over 15 amino acids. Losses at the gene ends were 5 bases for V and 6 bases for J; bases not matched to a gene: 5. CDR3 loop: CASSLGTGTNSPLHF. The CDR3 DNA sequence: TGTGCCAGCAGCCTCGGGACAGGGACTAATTCACCCCTCCACTTT.

V gene TRBV19 combines with J gene TRBJ2-3, with 11 positions matching TRBD2. Germline CDR1 is LNHDA and CDR2 is SQIVND (reference sequence). The V and J ends lost 4 bases and 6 bases, in that order; junction bases with no gene match: 3. The CDR3 has 14 amino acids. The CDR3 bases are TGTGCCAGTAGTACCGGGACTAGCGGTGATACGCAGTATTTT. It codes for CASSTGTSGDTQYF.

This rearrangement joins TRBV5-1 to TRBJ2-3; D is undetermined. The V and J ends lost 5 bases and 2 bases respectively, with 12 bases between them. The length of the CDR3 is 14 residues. The germline V gene has CDR1 SGHRS and CDR2 YFSETQ. CDR3 bases: TGCGCCAGCAGGAGCGCCGCAAACACAGATACGCAGTATTTT. This sequence encodes CASRSAANTDTQYF.

The V call is TRBV6-2 or TRBV6-3, the J call TRBJ2-1, with D tentatively TRBD1 (6 bases). Between the trimmed V and J ends, which lost 5 bases and 0 bases, there was a span of 11 bases. Germline CDR1 reads MNHEY; CDR2 reads SVGEGT. The CDR3 consists of 15 residues. CDR3 nucleotide sequence: TGTGCCAGCAGTGATACAGGGCGCTCCTACAATGAGCAGTTCTTC. Translated: CASSDTGRSYNEQFF.

The chain employs TRBV5-5 and TRBJ1-6, with 8 nucleotides matching TRBD1. Losses at the gene ends were 5 bases for V and 5 bases for J; bases not matched to a gene: 6. Germline V lookup: CDR1 SGHKS, CDR2 YYEKEE (reference sequence). There are 15 residues in the CDR3. CDR3 nucleotide sequence: TGTGCCAGCAGGCTAGCGGACAGGGATAATTCACCCCTCCACTTT. As protein: CASRLADRDNSPLHF.

The V gene is TRBV5-1, the J gene TRBJ2-6; D call uncertain. V shed 2 bases and J shed 0 bases, with 9 bases lying between them. The CDR3 extends over 16 amino acids. The germline gives CDR1 SGHRS, CDR2 YFSETQ. The CDR3 region is CASSFGAVSGANVLTF. In DNA, the CDR3 is TGCGCCAGCAGCTTTGGCGCGGTCTCTGGGGCCAACGTCCTGACTTTC.

The chain recombines TRBV2 with TRBJ2-7; D may be TRBD2 (5 bases). Germline V CDR1 and CDR2: SNHLY, FYNNEI. The CDR3 loop spans 12 amino acids. Trimming shortened V by 8 bases and J by 6 bases, and 14 bases separated the two germline ends. The CDR3 DNA reads as TGTGCCAGCTCCTGGGAACTAGGCGAGCAGTACTTC. Amino acids: CASSWELGEQYF.